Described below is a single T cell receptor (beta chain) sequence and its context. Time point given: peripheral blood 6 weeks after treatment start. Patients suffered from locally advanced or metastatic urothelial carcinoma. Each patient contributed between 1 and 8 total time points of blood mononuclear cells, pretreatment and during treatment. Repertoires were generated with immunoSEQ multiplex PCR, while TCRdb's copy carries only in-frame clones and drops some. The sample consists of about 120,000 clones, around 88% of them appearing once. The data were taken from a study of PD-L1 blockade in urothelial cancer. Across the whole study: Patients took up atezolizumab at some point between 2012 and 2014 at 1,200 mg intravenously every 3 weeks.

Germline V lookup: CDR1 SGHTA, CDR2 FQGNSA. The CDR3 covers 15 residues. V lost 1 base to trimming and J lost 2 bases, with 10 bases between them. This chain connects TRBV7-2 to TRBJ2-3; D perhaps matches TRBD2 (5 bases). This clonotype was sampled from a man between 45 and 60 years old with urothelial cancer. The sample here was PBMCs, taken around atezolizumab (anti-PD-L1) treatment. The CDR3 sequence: CASSLGGSLTDTQYF. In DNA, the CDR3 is TGTGCCAGCAGCTTAGGAGGGAGCCTCACAGATACGCAGTATTTT.